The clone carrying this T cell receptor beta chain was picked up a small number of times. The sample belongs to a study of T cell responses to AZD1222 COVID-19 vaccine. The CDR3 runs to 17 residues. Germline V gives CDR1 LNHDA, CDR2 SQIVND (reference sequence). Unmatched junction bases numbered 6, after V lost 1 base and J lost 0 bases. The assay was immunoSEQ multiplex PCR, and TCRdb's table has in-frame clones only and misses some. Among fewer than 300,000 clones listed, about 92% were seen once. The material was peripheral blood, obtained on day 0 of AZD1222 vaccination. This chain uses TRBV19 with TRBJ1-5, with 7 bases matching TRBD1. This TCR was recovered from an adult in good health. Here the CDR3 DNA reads TGTGCCAGTAGTATAGGTGGGACAGCTTATAGCAATCAGCCCCAGCATTTT. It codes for CASSIGGTAYSNQPQHF.